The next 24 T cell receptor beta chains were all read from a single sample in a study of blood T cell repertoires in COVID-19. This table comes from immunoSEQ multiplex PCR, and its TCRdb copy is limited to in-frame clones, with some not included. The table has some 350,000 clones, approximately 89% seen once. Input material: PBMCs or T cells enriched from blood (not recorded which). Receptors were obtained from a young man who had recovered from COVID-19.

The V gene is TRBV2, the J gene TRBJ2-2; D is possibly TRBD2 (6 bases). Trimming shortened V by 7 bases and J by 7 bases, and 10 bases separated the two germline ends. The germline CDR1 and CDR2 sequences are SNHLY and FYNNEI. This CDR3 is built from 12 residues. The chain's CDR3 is CASNEGGGELFF. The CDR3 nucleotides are TGTGCCAGCAATGAGGGAGGCGGGGAGCTGTTTTTT. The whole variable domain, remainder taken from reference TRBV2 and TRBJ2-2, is EPEVTQTPSHQVTQMGQEVILRCVPISNHLYFYWYRQILGQKVEFLVSFYNNEISEKSEIFDDQFSVERPDGSNFTLKIRSTKLEDSAMYFCASNEGGGELFFGEGSRLTVL.

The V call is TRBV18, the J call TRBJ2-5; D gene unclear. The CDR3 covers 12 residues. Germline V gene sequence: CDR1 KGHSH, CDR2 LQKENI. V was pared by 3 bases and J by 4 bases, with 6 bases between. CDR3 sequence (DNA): TGTGCCAGCTCACCCGGGTCAGAGACCCAGTACTTC. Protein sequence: CASSPGSETQYF.

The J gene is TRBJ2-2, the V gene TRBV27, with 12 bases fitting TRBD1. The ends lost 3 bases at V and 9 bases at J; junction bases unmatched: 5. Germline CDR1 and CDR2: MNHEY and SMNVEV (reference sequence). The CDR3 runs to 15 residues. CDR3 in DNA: TGTGCCAGCAGTTTCGGGACAGGGGGCCAGCGGGAGCTGTTTTTT. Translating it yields CASSFGTGGQRELFF.

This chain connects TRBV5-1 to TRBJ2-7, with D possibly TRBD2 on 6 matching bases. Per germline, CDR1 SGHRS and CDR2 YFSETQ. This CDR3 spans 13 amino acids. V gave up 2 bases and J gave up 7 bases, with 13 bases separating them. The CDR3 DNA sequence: TGCGCCAGCAGCTTTTCGGGAGCATATGAGCAGTACTTC. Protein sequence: CASSFSGAYEQYF. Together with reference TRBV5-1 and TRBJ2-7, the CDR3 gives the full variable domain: KAGVTQTPRYLIKTRGQQVTLSCSPISGHRSVSWYQQTPGQGLQFLFEYFSETQRNKGNFPGRFSGRQFSNSRSEMNVSTLELGDSALYLCASSFSGAYEQYFGPGTRLTVT.

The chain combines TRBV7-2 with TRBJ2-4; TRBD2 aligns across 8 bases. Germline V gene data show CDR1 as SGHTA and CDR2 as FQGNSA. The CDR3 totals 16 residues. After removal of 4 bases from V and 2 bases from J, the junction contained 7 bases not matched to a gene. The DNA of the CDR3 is TGTGCCAGCAGCTCCTTAGCGGGGAGTACCAAAAACATTCAGTACTTC. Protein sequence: CASSSLAGSTKNIQYF. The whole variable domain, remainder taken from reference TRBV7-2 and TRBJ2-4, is GAGVSQSPSNKVTEKGKDVELRCDPISGHTALYWYRQSLGQGLEFLIYFQGNSAPDKSGLPSDRFSAERTGGSVSTLTIQRTQQEDSAVYLCASSSLAGSTKNIQYFGAGTRLSVL.

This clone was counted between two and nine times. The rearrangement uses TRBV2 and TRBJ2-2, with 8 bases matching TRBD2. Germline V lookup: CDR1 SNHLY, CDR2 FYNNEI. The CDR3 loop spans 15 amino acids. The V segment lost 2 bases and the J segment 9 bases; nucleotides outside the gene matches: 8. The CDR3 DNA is TGTGCCAGCAGTGAATGGGTTAGCGGGGCCCGGGAGCTGTTTTTT. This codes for CASSEWVSGARELFF.

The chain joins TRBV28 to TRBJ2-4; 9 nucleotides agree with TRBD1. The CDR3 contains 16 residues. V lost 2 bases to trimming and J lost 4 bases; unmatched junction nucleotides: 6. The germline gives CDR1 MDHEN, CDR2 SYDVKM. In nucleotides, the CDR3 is TGTGCCAGCAGTTTAACAGGGGGCGTCGGGAAAAACATTCAGTACTTC. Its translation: CASSLTGGVGKNIQYF.

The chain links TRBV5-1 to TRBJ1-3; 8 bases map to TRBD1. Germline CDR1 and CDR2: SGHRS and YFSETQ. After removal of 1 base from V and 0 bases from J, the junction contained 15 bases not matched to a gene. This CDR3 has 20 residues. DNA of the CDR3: TGCGCCAGCAGCTTGTATCAGGCAGGACAGGGAACCATCTCTGGAAACACCATATATTTT. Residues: CASSLYQAGQGTISGNTIYF.

The CDR3 is CASSFVSQGYLTDTQYF. The CDR3, as DNA: TGTGCCAGCAGTTTCGTATCACAGGGGTACCTCACAGATACGCAGTATTTT. The J gene is TRBJ2-3, the V gene TRBV28, with 7 bases identical to TRBD1. This CDR3 contains 17 residues. Unmatched junction bases numbered 11, after V lost 3 bases and J lost 2 bases. CDR1 and CDR2 (germline): MDHEN, SYDVKM.

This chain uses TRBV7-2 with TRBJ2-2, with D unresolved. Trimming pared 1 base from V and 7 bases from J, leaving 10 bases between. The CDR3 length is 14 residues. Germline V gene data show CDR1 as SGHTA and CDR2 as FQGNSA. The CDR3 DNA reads TGTGCCAGCAGCTTAGAGCCGTCTTTCGGGGAGCTGTTTTTT. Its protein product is CASSLEPSFGELFF.

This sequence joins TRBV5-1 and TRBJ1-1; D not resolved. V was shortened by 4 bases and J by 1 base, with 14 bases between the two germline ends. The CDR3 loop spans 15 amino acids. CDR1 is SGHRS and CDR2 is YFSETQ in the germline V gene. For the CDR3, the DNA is TGCGCCAGCAGCCCCCAACAATTAACGAACACTGAAGCTTTCTTT. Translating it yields CASSPQQLTNTEAFF.

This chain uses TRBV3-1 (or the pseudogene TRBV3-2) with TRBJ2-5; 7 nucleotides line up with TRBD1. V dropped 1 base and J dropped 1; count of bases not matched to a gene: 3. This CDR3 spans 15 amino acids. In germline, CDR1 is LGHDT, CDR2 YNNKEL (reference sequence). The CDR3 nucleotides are TGTGCCAGCAGCCAAGGGACAGGACCCCAAGAGACCCAGTACTTC. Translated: CASSQGTGPQETQYF.

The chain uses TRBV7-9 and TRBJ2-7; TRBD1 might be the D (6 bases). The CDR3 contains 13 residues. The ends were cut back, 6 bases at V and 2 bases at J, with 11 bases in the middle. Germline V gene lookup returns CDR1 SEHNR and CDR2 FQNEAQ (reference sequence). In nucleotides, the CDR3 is TGTGCCAGCAGGCGCAGGGGTGCCTACGAGCAGTACTTC. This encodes CASRRRGAYEQYF.

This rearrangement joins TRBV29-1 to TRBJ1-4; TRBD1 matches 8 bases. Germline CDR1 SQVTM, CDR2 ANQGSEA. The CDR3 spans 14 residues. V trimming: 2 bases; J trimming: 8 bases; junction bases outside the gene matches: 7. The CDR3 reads CSVEIVRDREKLFF. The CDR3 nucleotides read TGCAGCGTTGAAATCGTCAGGGACAGGGAAAAACTGTTTTTT. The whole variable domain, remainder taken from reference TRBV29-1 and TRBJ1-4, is SAVISQKPSRDICQRGTSLTIQCQVDSQVTMMFWYRQQPGQSLTLIATANQGSEATYESGFVIDKFPISRPNLTFSTLTVSNMSPEDSSIYLCSVEIVRDREKLFFGSGTQLSVL.

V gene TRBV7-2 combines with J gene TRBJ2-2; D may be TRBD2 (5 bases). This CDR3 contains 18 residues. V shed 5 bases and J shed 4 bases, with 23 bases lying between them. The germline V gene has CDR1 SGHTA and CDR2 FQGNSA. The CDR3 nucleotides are TGTGCCAGCAGCCGCGGAGTCCGTCGAGGGCCCTTCACCGGGGAGCTGTTTTTT. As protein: CASSRGVRRGPFTGELFF.

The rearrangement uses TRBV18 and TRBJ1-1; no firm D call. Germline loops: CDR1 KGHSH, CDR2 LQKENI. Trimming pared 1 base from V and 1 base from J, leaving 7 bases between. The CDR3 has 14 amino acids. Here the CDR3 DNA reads TGTGCCAGCTCACCACGCATAGAGAACACTGAAGCTTTCTTT. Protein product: CASSPRIENTEAFF.

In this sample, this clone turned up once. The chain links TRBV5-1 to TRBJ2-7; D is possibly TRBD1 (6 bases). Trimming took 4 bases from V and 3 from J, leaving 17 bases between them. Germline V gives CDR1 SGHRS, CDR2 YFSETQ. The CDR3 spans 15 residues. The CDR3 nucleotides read TGCGCCAGCAGCCCCCGAACAGGGATCGGCTACGAGCAGTACTTC. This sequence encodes CASSPRTGIGYEQYF.

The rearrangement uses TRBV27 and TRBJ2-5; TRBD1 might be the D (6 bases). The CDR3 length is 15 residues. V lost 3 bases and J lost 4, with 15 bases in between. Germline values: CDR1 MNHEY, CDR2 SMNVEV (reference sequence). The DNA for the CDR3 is TGTGCCAGCAGTTTGACAGGCCTTGATGGAGAGACCCAGTACTTC. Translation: CASSLTGLDGETQYF.

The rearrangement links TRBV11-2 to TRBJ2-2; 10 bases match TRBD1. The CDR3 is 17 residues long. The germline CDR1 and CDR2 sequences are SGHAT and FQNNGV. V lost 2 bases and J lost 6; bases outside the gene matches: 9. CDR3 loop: CASSLRDRGPNAGELFF. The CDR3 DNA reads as TGTGCCAGCAGCTTAAGGGACAGGGGCCCTAACGCCGGGGAGCTGTTTTTT. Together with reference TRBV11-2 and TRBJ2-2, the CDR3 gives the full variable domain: EAGVAQSPRYKIIEKRQSVAFWCNPISGHATLYWYQQILGQGPKLLIQFQNNGVVDDSQLPKDRFSAERLKGVDSTLKIQPAKLEDSAVYLCASSLRDRGPNAGELFFGEGSRLTVL.

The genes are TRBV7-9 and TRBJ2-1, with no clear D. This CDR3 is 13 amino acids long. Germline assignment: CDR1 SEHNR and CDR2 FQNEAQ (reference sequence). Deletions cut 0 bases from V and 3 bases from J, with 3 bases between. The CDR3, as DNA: TGTGCCAGCAGCTTAGCCTTCTACAATGAGCAGTTCTTC. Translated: CASSLAFYNEQFF.

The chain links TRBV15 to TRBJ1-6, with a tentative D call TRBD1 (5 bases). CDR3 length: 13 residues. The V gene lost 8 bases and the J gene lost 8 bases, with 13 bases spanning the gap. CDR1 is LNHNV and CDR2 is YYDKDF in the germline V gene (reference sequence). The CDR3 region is CATGAGRDSPLHF. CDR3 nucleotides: TGTGCCACCGGGGCAGGGCGCGATTCACCCCTCCACTTT.

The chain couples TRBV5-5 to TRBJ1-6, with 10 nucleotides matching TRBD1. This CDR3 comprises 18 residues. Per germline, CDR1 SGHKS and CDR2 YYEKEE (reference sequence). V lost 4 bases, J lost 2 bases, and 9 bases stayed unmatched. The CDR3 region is CASSRNKGQGPYNSPLHF. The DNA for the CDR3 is TGTGCCAGCAGCCGAAACAAGGGACAGGGGCCCTATAATTCACCCCTCCACTTT.

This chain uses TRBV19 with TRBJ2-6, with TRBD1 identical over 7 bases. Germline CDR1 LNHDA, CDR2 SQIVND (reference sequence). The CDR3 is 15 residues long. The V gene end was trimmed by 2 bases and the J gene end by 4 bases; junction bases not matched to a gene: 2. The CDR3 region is CASSITGAGANVLTF. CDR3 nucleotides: TGTGCCAGTAGTATAACAGGGGCCGGGGCCAACGTCCTGACTTTC.

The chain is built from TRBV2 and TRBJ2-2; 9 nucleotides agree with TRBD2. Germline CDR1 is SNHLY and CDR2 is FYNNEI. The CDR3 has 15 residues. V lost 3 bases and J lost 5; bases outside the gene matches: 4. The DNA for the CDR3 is TGTGCCAGCAGTGAGGAGACTAGCGGTACCGGGGAGCTGTTTTTT. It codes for CASSEETSGTGELFF.